The rows below give T cell receptor beta chains drawn from one sample of a study of T cell responses to AZD1222 COVID-19 vaccine. Clones were sequenced by immunoSEQ multiplex PCR, and TCRdb holds only the in-frame ones, with some missing. The table lists roughly 70,000 clones, about 80% of them singletons, with about 14% in the top ten. This material consisted of peripheral blood, taken 28 days after the second AZD1222 dose. The receptor set was obtained from an adult who received the AZD1222 COVID-19 vaccine. Both conserved end residues are trimmed from each CDR3.

j_call v_call cdr3_aa
TRBJ1-5 TRBV7-2 ASSLDWRQPQH
TRBJ2-2 TRBV19 ASSMVSDSGELF
TRBJ1-6 TRBV15 ATSGTGTSGSPLH
TRBJ1-1 TRBV27 ASGLRGGEAF
TRBJ1-6 TRBV4-2 ASSQERNSFNSPLH
TRBJ1-3 TRBV4-2 ASSQERTGGLAGNTIY
TRBJ2-7 TRBV19 ASSIRGKTYEQY
TRBJ1-2 TRBV7-9 ASSRTLRDRAYGYT
TRBJ2-2 TRBV5-1 ASSWGLSDTGELF
TRBJ2-7 TRBV6-2/TRBV6-3 ASTPSSSYEQY
TRBJ1-2 TRBV29-1 SVRTGGSGYT
TRBJ2-3 TRBV4-2 ASSQEETSGVDTQY
TRBJ2-3 TRBV3-1/TRBV3-2 ASSLRQGADTQY
TRBJ1-2 TRBV5-1 ASSPRAADYGYT
TRBJ1-5 TRBV19 ASSIGQGNQPQH
TRBJ2-2 TRBV5-5 ASSWGLAGPIHTGELF
TRBJ1-1 TRBV19 ASSPTFRATEAF
TRBJ1-6 TRBV30 AWSWSRSYNSPLH
TRBJ2-1 TRBV10-1 ASSEGTAGGTYNEQF
TRBJ2-4 TRBV6-6 ASSYQKGPGGDIQY
TRBJ1-5 TRBV19 ASSISGILGRGMGNQPQH
TRBJ1-5 TRBV7-2 ASSLARDIQPQH
TRBJ2-1 TRBV28 ASSLFPRGGRGEQF
TRBJ2-7 TRBV5-8 ASSLGVDHEQY
TRBJ1-1 TRBV6-4 ASSDRPRHNTEAF
TRBJ1-6 TRBV6-5 ASSSQDRSPLH
TRBJ1-1 TRBV6-5 ASSYTEGNTEAF
TRBJ1-2 TRBV5-5 ASRGQERVPYT
TRBJ2-7 TRBV4-3 ASSQDPGQFRYEQY
TRBJ2-5 TRBV7-8 ASSLGTIEYQETQY
TRBJ1-5 TRBV4-1 ASSQQGTENQPQH
TRBJ2-3 TRBV18 ASSPNTGGGQDTQY
TRBJ2-3 TRBV5-1 ASSTDRGNTQY
TRBJ2-1 TRBV27 ASCLGGIPYNEQF
TRBJ2-3 TRBV19 ATSKLASWELTDTQY
TRBJ2-2 TRBV6-4 ASRLATNTGELF
TRBJ2-1 TRBV19 ASTPPGDNEQF
TRBJ2-5 TRBV6-5 ASSLLAGGRETQY
TRBJ2-7 TRBV14 ASKYPPGQKTYEQY
TRBJ1-6 TRBV19 ASSLSTLSPLH
TRBJ2-7 TRBV7-2 ASSLSASGGQY
TRBJ2-2 TRBV11-2 ASSLGSSGLISGELF
TRBJ1-2 TRBV3-1/TRBV3-2 ASSQGYYFGGMNVGYT
TRBJ1-5 TRBV24-1 ATSDSGFGAEGLKPQH
TRBJ2-7 TRBV7-7 ASSSGLADYEQY
TRBJ2-1 TRBV2 ASSASGLADYNEQF
TRBJ2-2 TRBV5-6 ASSAGQRANTGELF
TRBJ1-1 TRBV28 AGTNSAGEEAF
TRBJ2-2 TRBV4-1 ASSQPKGGILNTGELF
TRBJ1-1 TRBV7-2 ASSLRGWTEAF
TRBJ1-6 TRBV5-4 ASSLSGSLVGNSPLH
TRBJ2-2 TRBV5-1 ASSTDRGSTGELF
TRBJ2-7 TRBV11-2 ASSQATEQY
TRBJ1-3 TRBV7-8 ASSLAVSGNTIY
TRBJ1-1 TRBV5-4 ASSLDPGINTEAF
TRBJ1-1 TRBV2 ASAREWNTEAF